The entry below gives a single T cell receptor (beta chain) sequence along with its context. The clone's antigen remains unknown. Base quality data are lacking; no much larger clone is found one base away. This entry is derived from a study of T cell responses to AZD1222 COVID-19 vaccine (dated by TCRdb to about 2021). General notes on the study: TCR sequencing covered some 250 trial participants: 200 to 210 given two doses of AZD1222 and 26 given two doses of MenACWY control vaccine. Trial participants were enrolled by age into 18-55, 56-69 and 70-plus year subgroups, with about 150, 28 and 57 TCR-sequenced participants respectively.

The CDR3 regions of human TCRbeta chains were analyzed by immunosequencing. The authors processed their data as follows. Repertoire TCRs were matched against a reference library of SARS-CoV-2-specific TCRs generated with the MIRA antigen-specificity platform. Breadth was defined as the fraction of unique TCRs that were SARS-CoV-2-associated. Depth was defined as the fraction of total T cells that were SARS-CoV-2-associated. Using the MIRA data, each spike-specific TCR was assigned both to the spike region to which the TCR was reactive and to a CD4 or CD8 class. Log10-transformed breadth and depth values were compared by one-way ANOVA with Sidak's multiple comparisons tests. The table comes from immuneACCESS by way of TCRdb, which keeps in-frame sequences with V and J called. Part of the clones is missing from these tables; in studies checked, under half for an unresolved V gene and the rest for unknown reasons. V, J and clone size are taken as reported in that table, and D and trimming were inferred from the DNA itself. The sample data list more than 80,000 clones, and about 90% of these were observed just once. Of the sample, 6.5% to 10% is held by the ten largest clones.

The CDR3 covers 11 residues, taking in both the cysteine and the phenylalanine. The sequence is cut down to CDR3 DNA, 33 bases in frame from base 1. According to the germline V gene, CDR1 reads SGHRS and CDR2 reads YFSETQ. The junction carries 6 bases between V and J, which are trimmed by 4 bases and 5 bases respectively. Study-wide findings and limitations: Vaccine-associated CD4 TCRs spanned the whole spike protein, with dominant responses in regions 160-218 and 743-854. The 56-69-year group was small, and its depth increase did not reach significance, likely because of low power. Epitopes outside the regions mutated in the B.1.351 and B.1.1.7 variants were reportedly recognized by nearly half of the unique spike-specific TCRs. Participants were mostly white British and included more females than males, and it was suggested by the authors that clonal diversity may have been underestimated. Only six AZD1222 recipients were SARS-CoV-2 seropositive at baseline, limiting conclusions about previously exposed vaccinees. After two AZD1222 doses, spike-specific TCR breadth and depth were significantly higher than at day 0 and than in MenACWY recipients. No day 14 peak-response samples were available, so repertoires were characterized only after the peak T cell response.

The time point label, read with the paper, signifies: about 28 days (+/-7) after the second vaccine dose. AZD1222 recipients with second doses at about 4 weeks or about 12 weeks were pooled, because spike-specific TCR depth and breadth did not differ between schedules. The vaccinee samples were drawn from two UK trials, COV001 and COV002, one of which was a single-blind randomized controlled phase 2/3 trial testing AZD1222 (ChAdOx1 nCoV-19) in healthy adults. Trial participant PBMC samples were collected at day 0 and day 28 after the second dose for TCRbeta chain sequencing. This receptor was taken from an adult who received the AZD1222 COVID-19 vaccine. Source: peripheral blood, taken 28 days after the second AZD1222 dose. The chain is made from TRBV5-1 and TRBJ2-5; too little of a D gene remains to name it. The bases are TGCGCCAGCAGCCCCGACGAGACCCAGTACTTC. It specifies CASSPDETQYF. The full variable domain, completed from the reference TRBV5-1 and TRBJ2-5 proteins outside the CDR3, reads KAGVTQTPRYLIKTRGQQVTLSCSPISGHRSVSWYQQTPGQGLQFLFEYFSETQRNKGNFPGRFSGRQFSNSRSEMNVSTLELGDSALYLCASSPDETQYFGPGTRLLVL.